What follows describes a single T cell receptor beta chain. The entry originates in a study of blood T cell repertoires in COVID-19. Profiling relied on immunoSEQ multiplex PCR, and the TCRdb table lists in-frame clones only, not all of them. The sample has around 81,000 clones; 70% to 90% are singletons. CDR3 size: 13 residues. Trimming stripped 5 bases from V and 1 base from J, with 8 bases between. From germline, CDR1 is SGHNT and CDR2 YENEEA. The sequenced sample consisted of peripheral blood. V and J are TRBV11-3 and TRBJ1-1; D is uncertain. This clonotype originated in a middle-aged man with acute or convalescent COVID-19. The CDR3: CASSLRENTEAFF. In DNA, the CDR3 is TGTGCCAGCAGCCTCCGGGAGAACACTGAAGCTTTCTTT.